These 4 T cell receptor beta chains were all obtained from the same sample, sequenced in a study. TCRdb ran MiXCR on the 5' RACE reads and lists one entry per CDR3 protein. The sample lists about 12,000 distinct CDR3 sequences; less than 25% were seen once. The sequenced material came from naive CD4+ T cells sorted from blood. Subset given: naive CD4+ T cells, CD4+CD45RA+CD25-. Receptors were obtained from a female donor with breast cancer.

This clonotype was counted many times. The rearrangement uses TRBV20-1 and TRBJ1-2, with D maybe TRBD1 (5 bases). The V gene's germline CDR1 is DFQATT and CDR2 SNEGSKA (reference sequence). V was clipped by 6 bases and J by 5 bases, with 16 bases between them. The length of the CDR3 is 13 residues. CDR3 residues: CSARRGGGYGYTF. Written as DNA, the CDR3 is TGCAGTGCCCGCCGGGGGGGGGGTTATGGCTACACCTTC.

In its sample, this clonotype is medium-sized. The rearrangement links TRBV3-1 to TRBJ1-1; D remains ambiguous. The V gene lost 4 bases and the J gene lost 1 base, with 13 bases spanning the gap. The length of the CDR3 is 15 residues. Germline assignment: CDR1 LGHDT and CDR2 YNNKEL (reference sequence). The CDR3, as DNA: TGTGCCAGCAGCCGGTCGGACCTGGGGAACACTGAAGCTTTCTTT. It translates to CASSRSDLGNTEAFF.

This chain joins TRBV9 and TRBJ1-5; D is unclear. The CDR3 length is 14 residues. V was clipped by 0 bases and J by 11 bases, with 15 bases between them. Germline V lookup: CDR1 SGDLS, CDR2 YYNGEE. The CDR3 nucleotides read TGTGCCAGCAGCGTAGGCGGTATCGGGGAGACCCAGCATTTT. Translated, it gives CASSVGGIGETQHF.

For this clonotype: Possible read error: a much larger clone is one base away. The chain uses TRBV7-9 and TRBJ1-2; TRBD1 is a possible D gene (6 bases). The V gene's germline CDR1 is SEHNR and CDR2 FQNEAQ (reference sequence). V was cut by 4 bases and J by 4 bases, with 13 bases left in between. The CDR3 loop spans 14 amino acids. CDR3 in DNA: TGTGCCAGCAGCTACGACAGGCGATTCTATGGCTACACCTTC. Encoded protein: CASSYDRRFYGYTF.